This T cell receptor beta chain appears in the sequencing data of a study of blood T cells in healthy people across ages. General study points: Correlation between TCR beta diversity and naive T cell percentage was strong.

The CDR3 has 16 residues. Germline assignment: CDR1 SGHRS and CDR2 YFSETQ. Trimming removed 2 bases from V and 0 bases from J; junction bases left unmatched: 7. On this clonotype: Antigen specificity is unknown.

Together with a sample-barcoded 5' primer, a J-beta primer mix was included in a second PCR lasting 7 to 11 cycles. TCRdb re-derived calls from the 5' RACE reads in MiXCR, one entry per CDR3 protein. Among hundreds of thousands of distinct CDR3 sequences listed, around three fifths were seen once. The receptor was isolated from a man aged 55-75 years in good health. Sequencing input: blood. The chain couples TRBV5-1 to TRBJ2-7; 8 nucleotides agree with TRBD1. CDR3 loop: CASSFGTGSSSYEQYF. CDR3 nucleotide sequence: TGCGCCAGCAGCTTTGGGACAGGCTCGAGCTCCTACGAGCAGTACTTC. Variable domain in full (rest from reference TRBV5-1 and TRBJ2-7): KAGVTQTPRYLIKTRGQQVTLSCSPISGHRSVSWYQQTPGQGLQFLFEYFSETQRNKGNFPGRFSGRQFSNSRSEMNVSTLELGDSALYLCASSFGTGSSSYEQYFGPGTRLTVT.